This T cell receptor (beta chain) was sequenced for a study of CD8 T cells in Susac syndrome. Germline lookup yields CDR1 SGDLS and CDR2 YYNGEE. V lost 4 bases, J lost 5 bases, and 9 bases stayed unmatched. The CDR3 spans 15 residues. Whole-study findings and limits: The number of Susac-specific public clones found was about 15 in total CD8+ repertoires and a few in CD8+ TEMRA repertoires. Among people with Susac, CD8+ clonal expansion was greatest in TEMRA cells and active patients.

The authors reverse transcribed roughly 0.5 to 1 ug RNA with random hexamers. Each CDR3 protein gets one entry after TCRdb re-called the immunoSEQ multiplex PCR reads with MiXCR. The table has 150,000 to 200,000 distinct CDR3 sequences, 95% seen once. FACS was used to enrich TEMRA cells, whereas the CD8+ and CD4+ T cells were obtained by negative isolation. About this clonotype: Its matching antigen is unknown.

This sequence joins TRBV9 and TRBJ2-1, with 7 bases lining up with TRBD2. Sequencing used CD8+ T cells from PBMCs. The TCR comes from a human donor with Susac syndrome. CDR3 amino acids: CASSKSGTTNNEQFF. The CDR3 DNA is TGTGCCAGCAGCAAAAGCGGGACTACAAACAATGAGCAGTTCTTC. Full variable domain (remainder filled in from reference TRBV9 and TRBJ2-1): DSGVTQTPKHLITATGQRVTLRCSPRSGDLSVYWYQQSLDQGLQFLIQYYNGEERAKGNILERFSAQQFPDLHSELNLSSLELGDSALYFCASSKSGTTNNEQFFGPGTRLTVL.